A single sample gave rise to the 21 T cell receptor beta chains below, sequenced in a study of blood T cell repertoires in COVID-19. Profiling relied on immunoSEQ multiplex PCR, and the TCRdb table lists in-frame clones only, not all of them. The table lists around 30,000 clones, about 89% of them singletons. The sample comprised peripheral blood. These receptor sequences come from a middle-aged woman with active or convalescent COVID-19.

The rearrangement links TRBV2 to TRBJ1-1; 7 nucleotides agree with TRBD1. The CDR3 runs to 12 residues. Germline V gives CDR1 SNHLY, CDR2 FYNNEI. V was pared by 6 bases and J by 5 bases, with 3 bases of the junction left unmatched. The CDR3 is CASSQDRTEAFF. Written as DNA, the CDR3 is TGTGCCAGCAGCCAGGACAGGACTGAAGCTTTCTTT. The whole variable domain, remainder taken from reference TRBV2 and TRBJ1-1, is EPEVTQTPSHQVTQMGQEVILRCVPISNHLYFYWYRQILGQKVEFLVSFYNNEISEKSEIFDDQFSVERPDGSNFTLKIRSTKLEDSAMYFCASSQDRTEAFFGQGTRLTVV.

This clone came up once. The genes are TRBV4-1 and TRBJ2-7, with D possibly matching TRBD1 (5 bases). Trimming cost V 0 bases and J 1 base, with 16 bases left between them. The germline V gene has CDR1 MGHRA and CDR2 YSYEKL. The CDR3 runs to 17 residues. The CDR3 DNA follows: TGCGCCAGCAGCCAAGATCGTTGGGGCTCAGGGTCCTACGAGCAGTACTTC. Translation: CASSQDRWGSGSYEQYF.

The V gene is TRBV5-1, the J gene TRBJ1-2; D is unclear. V gave up 4 bases and J gave up 4 bases, with 5 bases separating them. Per germline, CDR1 SGHRS and CDR2 YFSETQ. The CDR3 runs to 11 residues. CDR3: CASSPGYGYTF. The CDR3 nucleotides are TGCGCCAGCAGCCCGGGCTATGGCTACACCTTC.

The rearrangement links TRBV6-2 or TRBV6-3 to TRBJ2-3, with 8 positions matching TRBD2. Per germline, CDR1 MNHEY and CDR2 SVGEGT. This CDR3 spans 16 amino acids. The V and J ends lost 2 bases and 0 bases, in that order; junction bases with no gene match: 4. The CDR3 loop reads CASSYGQRGSTDTQYF. For the CDR3, the DNA is TGTGCCAGCAGTTACGGGCAGCGGGGGAGCACAGATACGCAGTATTTT.

The chain carries TRBV6-5 and TRBJ2-7, with 7 bases matching TRBD1. CDR3 size: 15 residues. Trimming removed 0 bases from V and 0 bases from J; junction bases left unmatched: 2. CDR1 and CDR2 (germline): MNHEY, SVGAGI. DNA for the CDR3: TGTGCCAGCAGTTACTCGAGACAGGGCTCCTACGAGCAGTACTTC. Protein product: CASSYSRQGSYEQYF.

The genes are TRBV9 and TRBJ2-5, with 8 bases fitting TRBD2. The CDR3 totals 14 residues. CDR1 and CDR2 from the germline V gene are SGDLS and YYNGEE. V lost 4 bases and J lost 5; bases outside the gene matches: 7. CDR3 residues: CASSSAGAWETQYF. The CDR3 DNA sequence: TGTGCCAGCAGCTCAGCGGGAGCTTGGGAGACCCAGTACTTC. The full variable domain, its missing parts supplied by reference TRBV9 and TRBJ2-5, is DSGVTQTPKHLITATGQRVTLRCSPRSGDLSVYWYQQSLDQGLQFLIQYYNGEERAKGNILERFSAQQFPDLHSELNLSSLELGDSALYFCASSSAGAWETQYFGPGTRLLVL.

The chain combines TRBV7-2 with TRBJ1-5; D possibly corresponds to TRBD1 (6 bases). Germline V CDR1 and CDR2: SGHTA, FQGNSA. The CDR3 has 15 amino acids. The germline V and J ends were trimmed by 3 bases and 3 bases, with 12 bases remaining between them. CDR3 loop: CASSFTGLFNQPQHF. CDR3 nucleotides: TGTGCCAGCAGCTTTACAGGGCTGTTCAATCAGCCCCAGCATTTT.

V usage is TRBV6-6 and J usage is TRBJ1-1; 7 bases fit TRBD1. The V gene end was trimmed by 5 bases and the J gene end by 3 bases; junction bases not matched to a gene: 3. This CDR3 contains 13 residues. Germline CDR1 and CDR2: MNHNY and SVGAGI (reference sequence). The CDR3: CASSIDRDTEAFF. CDR3 DNA sequence: TGTGCCAGCAGTATCGACAGGGACACTGAAGCTTTCTTT.

This clone was found a few times. This rearrangement joins TRBV7-6 to TRBJ2-3, with TRBD1 matching over 8 bases. Germline trimming cut 0 bases from V and 4 bases from J; bases unmatched to any gene: 3. In germline, CDR1 is SGHVS, CDR2 FNYEAQ. CDR3 length: 15 residues. CDR3: CASSLADRASDTQYF. The CDR3 DNA reads TGTGCCAGCAGCTTAGCGGACAGGGCATCAGATACGCAGTATTTT. The variable domain in full, completed from reference TRBV7-6 and TRBJ2-3, reads GAGVSQSPRYKVTKRGQDVALRCDPISGHVSLYWYRQALGQGPEFLTYFNYEAQQDKSGLPNDRFSAERPEGSISTLTIQRTEQRDSAMYRCASSLADRASDTQYFGPGTRLTVL.

This chain connects TRBV29-1 to TRBJ2-7, with 13 bases matching TRBD2. This CDR3 is 15 amino acids long. Trimming cost V 6 bases and J 2 bases; bases outside gene matches: 7. CDR1 and CDR2 from the germline V gene are SQVTM and ANQGSEA. The CDR3: CSVYGTSGAPYEQYF. The CDR3 DNA follows: TGCAGCGTCTACGGGACTAGCGGGGCACCCTACGAGCAGTACTTC.

V usage is TRBV7-8 and J usage is TRBJ2-5, with 8 nucleotides matching TRBD1. Losses at the gene ends were 1 base for V and 7 bases for J; bases not matched to a gene: 5. Germline CDR1 SGHVS, CDR2 FQNEAQ. The CDR3 is 14 amino acids. The DNA for the CDR3 is TGTGCCAGCAGCTTAGGCCAACAGGGGGTGACCCAGTACTTC. It yields the protein CASSLGQQGVTQYF. Full variable domain (missing parts from reference TRBV7-8 and TRBJ2-5): GAGVSQSPRYKVAKRGQDVALRCDPISGHVSLFWYQQALGQGPEFLTYFQNEAQLDKSGLPSDRFFAERPEGSVSTLKIQRTQQEDSAVYLCASSLGQQGVTQYFGPGTRLLVL.

V is TRBV7-2 and J is TRBJ2-3, with 7 bases identical to TRBD2. Trimming at V came to 5 bases and at J to 3 bases, leaving 11 bases not matched to a gene. The length of the CDR3 is 16 residues. Looked up from germline, CDR1 is SGHTA and CDR2 is FQGNSA. In DNA, the CDR3 is TGTGCCAGCAGCCAAAAGCGGGGAGTCGGGACAGATACGCAGTATTTT. It specifies CASSQKRGVGTDTQYF.

This chain uses TRBV19 with TRBJ1-6; TRBD1 is a possible D gene (6 bases). V gave up 3 bases and J gave up 7 bases, with 13 bases separating them. The CDR3 has 15 amino acids. The germline CDR1 and CDR2 sequences are LNHDA and SQIVND (reference sequence). The CDR3 spells CASSMSPRGNSPLHF. The DNA for the CDR3 is TGTGCCAGTAGTATGAGCCCGAGGGGGAATTCACCCCTCCACTTT.

The chain combines TRBV12-3 or TRBV12-4 with TRBJ1-2, with D perhaps TRBD1 (5 bases). The CDR3 loop spans 12 amino acids. Trimming removed 3 bases at V and 6 bases at J, with 8 bases between. CDR3 amino acids: CASSFSGNGYTF. In DNA form, the CDR3 reads TGTGCCAGCAGTTTCTCAGGGAATGGCTACACCTTC.

This chain joins TRBV5-6 and TRBJ1-1; a possible D gene is TRBD1 (5 bases). Trimming took off 4 bases at V and 1 base at J, with 14 bases between the two ends. This CDR3 has 15 amino acids. Germline loops: CDR1 SGHDT, CDR2 YYEEEE. The CDR3: CASSPLGATNTEAFF. As DNA, the CDR3 is TGTGCCAGCAGCCCACTTGGGGCCACGAACACTGAAGCTTTCTTT. The complete variable domain, with remaining parts taken from reference TRBV5-6 and TRBJ1-1, reads DAGVTQSPTHLIKTRGQQVTLRCSPKSGHDTVSWYQQALGQGPQFIFQYYEEEERQRGNFPDRFSGHQFPNYSSELNVNALLLGDSALYLCASSPLGATNTEAFFGQGTRLTVV.

This clone turned up a few times. The chain recombines TRBV7-9 with TRBJ2-3; 7 bases line up with TRBD1. The CDR3 is 16 residues long. V shed 4 bases and J 0 bases; nucleotides not matched to a gene: 7. Germline V gene lookup returns CDR1 SEHNR and CDR2 FQNEAQ (reference sequence). CDR3 amino acids: CASSSGPTGSTDTQYF. CDR3 sequence (DNA): TGTGCCAGCAGCTCGGGTCCGACAGGGAGCACAGATACGCAGTATTTT. Full variable domain (missing parts from reference TRBV7-9 and TRBJ2-3): DTGVSQNPRHKITKRGQNVTFRCDPISEHNRLYWYRQTLGQGPEFLTYFQNEAQLEKSRLLSDRFSAERPKGSFSTLEIQRTEQGDSAMYLCASSSGPTGSTDTQYFGPGTRLTVL.

V gene TRBV7-3 combines with J gene TRBJ1-1; a weak D match, TRBD1 (5 bases). Germline assignment: CDR1 SGHTA and CDR2 FQGTGA. The length of the CDR3 is 13 residues. V shed 2 bases and J shed 6 bases, with 10 bases lying between them. Here the CDR3 DNA reads TGTGCCAGCAGCTTAGTTTCAGGGTCTGAAGCTTTCTTT. Translation gives CASSLVSGSEAFF.

This rearrangement joins TRBV11-2 to TRBJ2-7; tentatively, D is TRBD1 (5 bases). The CDR3 consists of 14 residues. Trimming took 1 base from V and 5 from J, leaving 12 bases between them. The germline V gene has CDR1 SGHAT and CDR2 FQNNGV. This chain's CDR3 is CASSLAARAHEQYF. Here the CDR3 DNA reads TGTGCCAGCAGCTTAGCGGCCAGGGCACACGAGCAGTACTTC.

The chain couples TRBV9 to TRBJ1-3; D is perhaps TRBD1 (6 bases). The V gene lost 5 bases and the J gene lost 0 bases, with 18 bases spanning the gap. The CDR3 has 17 amino acids. The V gene's germline CDR1 is SGDLS and CDR2 YYNGEE. CDR3 DNA: TGTGCCAGCAGTCCTACGCCGCGAGGGGGCTCTGGAAACACCATATATTTT. This translates into CASSPTPRGGSGNTIYF. Complete variable domain (other parts from reference TRBV9 and TRBJ1-3): DSGVTQTPKHLITATGQRVTLRCSPRSGDLSVYWYQQSLDQGLQFLIQYYNGEERAKGNILERFSAQQFPDLHSELNLSSLELGDSALYFCASSPTPRGGSGNTIYFGEGSWLTVV.

This sequence joins TRBV5-8 and TRBJ1-5; perhaps TRBD1 as D (6 bases). The CDR3 has 14 residues. The germline V gene has CDR1 SGHTS and CDR2 YDEGEE. Trimming left V 6 bases short and J 3 bases short, with 13 bases between. For the CDR3, the DNA is TGTGCCAGCACCCTCGGACAGAACAATCAGCCCCAGCATTTT. It specifies CASTLGQNNQPQHF.

The genes are TRBV23-1 and TRBJ2-7; 10 bases line up with TRBD1. TRBV23-1 is filed as an ORF, its function uncertain. With 3 bases clipped from V and 3 bases from J, the junction kept 8 bases outside the gene matches. The CDR3 runs to 16 residues. The CDR3 DNA reads TGCGCCAGCAGTCATTATTGTCGGACAGGGGGCTACGAGCAGTACTTC. Protein product: CASSHYCRTGGYEQYF.